The 10 T cell receptor beta chains reported below all come from one sample, sequenced in a study of PD-1 blockade in classical Hodgkin lymphoma. Following autologous stem cell transplantation, relapse occurred in every patient, and exposure to brentuximab vedotin varied. Assay used: immunoSEQ multiplex PCR; TCRdb lists only in-frame clones, some missing. In the table there are tens of thousands of clones, just over 70% of which are singletons. The sample consisted of peripheral blood mononuclear cells (PBMCs), taken before the second cycle of nivolumab. These receptors all come from a human donor with classical Hodgkin lymphoma.

For this clone: At one of its ends the junction is not consistent with the germline gene, which may arise from a read error. The chain has TRBV7-7 and TRBJ2-1; 9 nucleotides match TRBD2. CDR1 is SSHAT and CDR2 is FNYEAQ in the germline V gene (reference sequence). This CDR3 contains 14 residues. This CDR3 is CASSLVAGVNEQFF. For the CDR3, the DNA is TGTGCTAGCAGCTTGGTAGCGGGAGTCAATGAGCAGTTCTTC.

V is TRBV7-2 and J is TRBJ2-3; TRBD2 matches at 11 bases. CDR3 size: 19 residues. V shed 5 bases, J shed 1 base, and the junction held 14 bases outside the gene matches. Germline CDR1 reads SGHTA; CDR2 reads FQGNSA. The CDR3 coding sequence is TGTGCCAGCAGCCCCGGGGGCCTAGCGGGAGGAGGCGGCACAGATACGCAGTATTTT. Protein product: CASSPGGLAGGGGTDTQYF.

The rearrangement uses TRBV7-6 and TRBJ2-3; D may correspond to TRBD1 or TRBD2 (6 bases each). The germline gives CDR1 SGHVS, CDR2 FNYEAQ. V dropped 5 bases and J dropped 0 bases, with 18 bases sitting between them. The CDR3 length is 17 residues. The CDR3 region is CASSPRGGGHSTDTQYF. As DNA, the CDR3 is TGTGCCAGCAGCCCCCGCGGAGGGGGGCATAGCACAGATACGCAGTATTTT.

The chain uses TRBV5-1 and TRBJ2-3, with 8 positions matching TRBD2. Per germline, CDR1 SGHRS and CDR2 YFSETQ. This CDR3 region has 15 residues. With 7 bases clipped from V and 1 base from J, the junction kept 8 bases outside the gene matches. As DNA, the CDR3 is TGCGCCAGCTCCGTCTTCGGGGGGGGCACAGATACGCAGTATTTT. It specifies CASSVFGGGTDTQYF.

This clone was counted only a few times. The chain recombines TRBV6-1 with TRBJ2-5; TRBD2 might be the D (5 bases). The CDR3 is made up of 15 amino acids. The germline V gene encodes CDR1 MNHNS and CDR2 SASEGT. Between the trimmed V and J ends, which lost 6 bases and 0 bases, there was a span of 14 bases. CDR3 sequence: CASRASGRDQETQYF. The CDR3 nucleotides read TGTGCCAGCAGAGCCAGCGGTAGGGACCAAGAGACCCAGTACTTC.

The chain carries TRBV5-1 and TRBJ2-5; D not certain. This CDR3 region has 16 residues. V lost 1 base and J 2 bases, leaving 15 bases between the germline ends. The germline CDR1 and CDR2 sequences are SGHRS and YFSETQ. CDR3 sequence: CASSLSSGGRQETQYF. The CDR3, as DNA: TGCGCCAGCAGCTTGTCTTCCGGCGGCCGACAAGAGACCCAGTACTTC.

A few counts support this clone. The chain combines TRBV19 with TRBJ2-5; a weak D match, TRBD1 (5 bases). Trimming pared 0 bases from V and 2 bases from J, leaving 10 bases between. CDR1 and CDR2 from the germline V gene are LNHDA and SQIVND (reference sequence). There are 15 residues in the CDR3. The CDR3 reads CASSIDGAGQETQYF. The DNA of the CDR3 is TGTGCCAGTAGTATAGATGGGGCAGGACAAGAGACCCAGTACTTC.

By frequency in the sample, this clone is medium-sized (0.01 to 0.1%). The CDR3 region has the DNA TGTGCCAGCAGTCAATTTGGGGAATACGAGCAGTACTTC. Translating it yields CASSQFGEYEQYF. The chain is built from TRBV2 and TRBJ2-7; D ambiguous. This CDR3 is built from 13 residues. Germline values: CDR1 SNHLY, CDR2 FYNNEI. The V end was cut by 5 bases, the J end by 4 bases, with 12 bases between.

This clone showed up just a few times. DNA of the CDR3: TGTGCCAGCACCCTCTTATGGAACACTGAAGCTTTCTTT. Translating gives CASTLLWNTEAFF. This chain connects TRBV5-8 to TRBJ1-1; no clear D. Trimming shortened V by 6 bases and J by 1 base, and 10 bases separated the two germline ends. Germline V lookup: CDR1 SGHTS, CDR2 YDEGEE. The CDR3 is made up of 13 amino acids.

The J gene is TRBJ2-7, the V gene TRBV19; TRBD2 agrees at 11 bases. This CDR3 is built from 13 residues. Per germline, CDR1 LNHDA and CDR2 SQIVND (reference sequence). V trimming: 5 bases; J trimming: 6 bases; junction bases outside the gene matches: 3. The CDR3 sequence: CASSGGTSGEQYF. The DNA of the CDR3 is TGTGCCAGTAGTGGCGGGACTAGCGGCGAGCAGTACTTC.